The 14 T cell receptor beta chains given below trace back to one sample, sequenced in a study of cytomegalovirus exposure and HLA in healthy donors. The PCR was carried out with 60 Vbeta primers and 13 Jbeta primers. Data came from immunoSEQ multiplex PCR; TCRdb stores just in-frame clones and leaves some out. The top ten hold roughly 1% of the sample, which has around 140,000 clones, approximately 80% seen once. Sequencing was done on a sample of PBMCs. The receptors shown here come from a woman between 55 and 75 years old in good health and CMV-seronegative.

This clone was picked up one time. V is TRBV5-1 and J is TRBJ2-1; 11 bases map to TRBD2. This CDR3 has 15 residues. The junction had 8 bases not matched to a gene; V was cut back by 5 bases and J by 7 bases. Germline V gives CDR1 SGHRS, CDR2 YFSETQ. The CDR3 loop is CASRVLAGDKNEQFF. The DNA for the CDR3 is TGCGCCAGCAGAGTACTAGCGGGAGATAAAAATGAGCAGTTCTTC. Full variable domain (missing parts from reference TRBV5-1 and TRBJ2-1): KAGVTQTPRYLIKTRGQQVTLSCSPISGHRSVSWYQQTPGQGLQFLFEYFSETQRNKGNFPGRFSGRQFSNSRSEMNVSTLELGDSALYLCASRVLAGDKNEQFFGPGTRLTVL.

The chain joins TRBV27 to TRBJ2-1, with a possible D match to TRBD2 (8 bases). Germline CDR1 is MNHEY and CDR2 is SMNVEV (reference sequence). CDR3 size: 15 residues. Trimming took off 5 bases at V and 6 bases at J, with 17 bases between the two ends. CDR3 amino acids: CASSPGTRGPNEQFF. The CDR3 nucleotides read TGTGCCAGCAGTCCCGGGACTAGGGGGCCCAATGAGCAGTTCTTC.

J is TRBJ1-1 and V is TRBV7-9; D remains unclear. Germline CDR1 reads SEHNR; CDR2 reads FQNEAQ (reference sequence). The V end lost 2 bases, the J end lost 2 bases, and 6 bases lay between the germline ends. The CDR3 spans 13 residues. The CDR3 loop is CASSLSGNTEAFF. The DNA for the CDR3 is TGTGCCAGCAGCTTATCAGGAAACACTGAAGCTTTCTTT.

V usage is TRBV6-5 and J usage is TRBJ2-3, with a weak D call TRBD1 (6 bases). The CDR3 length is 15 residues. Germline V gives CDR1 MNHEY, CDR2 SVGAGI. Deletions cut 2 bases from V and 1 base from J, with 10 bases between. The CDR3 reads CASSYGGSGTDTQYF. The CDR3 DNA follows: TGTGCCAGCAGTTACGGGGGCAGTGGCACAGATACGCAGTATTTT.

The V call is TRBV25-1, the J call TRBJ2-5; 12 bases map to TRBD2. Germline lookup yields CDR1 MGHDK and CDR2 SYGVNS. With V trimmed by 2 bases and J by 5 bases, 3 bases remained unmatched. This CDR3 is 15 amino acids long. CDR3 coding DNA: TGTGCCAGCAGTGAACTAGCGGGGGGGCGGGAGACCCAGTACTTC. It codes for CASSELAGGRETQYF. Combining the CDR3 with reference TRBV25-1 and TRBJ2-5 gives the whole variable domain EADIYQTPRYLVIGTGKKITLECSQTMGHDKMYWYQQDPGMELHLIHYSYGVNSTEKGDLSSESTVSRIRTEHFPLTLESARPSHTSQYLCASSELAGGRETQYFGPGTRLLVL.

The chain has TRBV6-1 and TRBJ2-1; no clear D. Per germline, CDR1 MNHNS and CDR2 SASEGT. V lost 3 bases and J lost 8, with 8 bases in between. This CDR3 contains 12 residues. The DNA for the CDR3 is TGTGCCAGCAGTGATCCAAGCGATGAGCAGTTCTTC. Protein: CASSDPSDEQFF.

The chain carries TRBV27 and TRBJ1-1; no clear D gene. Trimming took off 1 base at V and 1 base at J, with 7 bases between the two ends. The CDR3 extends over 14 amino acids. Germline CDR1 and CDR2: MNHEY and SMNVEV (reference sequence). The CDR3 nucleotides read TGTGCCAGCAGTTTATGGCGGGAGAACACTGAAGCTTTCTTT. It codes for CASSLWRENTEAFF.

The chain couples TRBV13 to TRBJ1-4, with D unclear. With 3 bases removed from V and 0 bases from J, the gap between germline ends came to 8 bases. This CDR3 comprises 15 residues. The germline V gene encodes CDR1 PRHDT and CDR2 FYEKMQ (reference sequence). The CDR3 sequence: CASSFSGATNEKLFF. For the CDR3, the DNA is TGTGCCAGCAGCTTCAGCGGGGCAACTAATGAAAAACTGTTTTTT.

V gene TRBV6-1 combines with J gene TRBJ2-7; D uncertain. Trimming removed 4 bases from V and 3 bases from J, with 13 bases in between. From germline, CDR1 is MNHNS and CDR2 SASEGT. The CDR3 runs to 14 residues. The CDR3 DNA follows: TGTGCCAGCAGTGCACCGCCGGGTTTCTACGAGCAGTACTTC. Encoded protein: CASSAPPGFYEQYF.

This chain uses TRBV28 with TRBJ2-3; TRBD1 matches 7 bases. CDR1 is MDHEN, CDR2 SYDVKM, per germline. The V and J ends lost 2 bases and 1 base, in that order; junction bases with no gene match: 9. The CDR3 contains 17 residues. The DNA of the CDR3 is TGTGCCAGCAGTTTAGGCGGAATGAGGGGGCGCACAGATACGCAGTATTTT. Its protein is CASSLGGMRGRTDTQYF.

The chain carries TRBV7-9 and TRBJ1-6, with 10 positions matching TRBD1. The CDR3 loop spans 15 amino acids. V shed 0 bases and J 10 bases; nucleotides not matched to a gene: 3. Germline loops: CDR1 SEHNR, CDR2 FQNEAQ (reference sequence). The CDR3 protein is CASSLAGTGESPLHF. Here the CDR3 DNA reads TGTGCCAGCAGCTTAGCCGGGACAGGGGAATCACCCCTCCACTTT.

The CDR3 DNA sequence: TGTGCCAGCAGCGCGGACAAGCAGAAAAACATTCAGTACTTC. This codes for CASSADKQKNIQYF. The gene calls are TRBV7-9 and TRBJ2-4, with TRBD1 as a possible D gene (5 bases). Trimming left V 5 bases short and J 4 bases short, with 12 bases between. The CDR3 loop spans 14 amino acids. Germline CDR1 is SEHNR and CDR2 is FQNEAQ (reference sequence).

The CDR3 nucleotides are TGTGCCTGGAGTATAGGGAGCGCCGGGGAGCTGTTTTTT. This encodes CAWSIGSAGELFF. The chain uses TRBV30 and TRBJ2-2, with D possibly being TRBD2 (5 bases). V lost 2 bases to trimming and J lost 6 bases, with 10 bases between them. This CDR3 is 13 amino acids long. CDR1 is GTSNPN, CDR2 SVGIG, per germline (reference sequence).

The chain couples TRBV7-2 to TRBJ1-6; no firm D call. This CDR3 spans 15 amino acids. Trimming cost V 5 bases and J 7 bases, with 15 bases left between them. CDR1 and CDR2 (germline): SGHTA, FQGNSA. In DNA, the CDR3 is TGTGCCAGCAGCGCACCCCCGGGGTTAAATTCACCCCTCCACTTT. The encoded protein is CASSAPPGLNSPLHF.